This T cell receptor (beta chain) was captured by sequencing in a study of blood T cells in healthy people across ages. This clonotype came up once. Combining a sample-barcoded 5' primer with a J-beta primer mix, a second PCR ran for roughly 7 to 12 cycles. TCRdb reprocessed the 5' RACE reads with MiXCR, giving one entry per CDR3 protein. The sample records some 1.8 million distinct CDR3 sequences, about two fifths being singletons. CDR3 length equals 17 residues. Germline lookup yields CDR1 SGHNT and CDR2 YENEEA. Trimming at V came to 5 bases and at J to 2 bases, leaving 12 bases not matched to a gene.

This TCR came from a human donor in good health. The material sequenced was blood. The chain is built from TRBV11-3 and TRBJ2-5, with TRBD1 matching 9 bases. CDR3 sequence reads: CASSQGQGSLKQETQYF. In DNA form, the CDR3 reads TGTGCCAGCAGCCAGGGACAGGGTAGCCTAAAGCAAGAGACCCAGTACTTC. The full variable domain, with the rest looked up from reference TRBV11-3 and TRBJ2-5, is EAGVVQSPRYKIIEKKQPVAFWCNPISGHNTLYWYLQNLGQGPELLIRYENEEAVDDSQLPKDRFSAERLKGVDSTLKIQPAELGDSAVYLCASSQGQGSLKQETQYFGPGTRLLVL.